This entry lists 30 T cell receptor beta chains sequenced from one sample in a study of blood T cell repertoires in COVID-19. Some clones are missing from TCRdb's copy, which holds only in-frame ones; the method was immunoSEQ multiplex PCR. This table holds over 250,000 clones, 89% found once. The sequenced sample was peripheral blood. These receptors all stem from a man aged 45-60 years with acute or convalescent COVID-19.

This clone was seen just once. V and J are TRBV6-4 and TRBJ2-1; possible D gene TRBD1, 6 bases. CDR1 MRHNA and CDR2 SNTAGT come from the germline V gene. The CDR3 consists of 12 residues. V was trimmed by 6 bases and J by 9 bases, leaving 12 bases between them. The CDR3 here is CASRVRGSEQFF. The CDR3 DNA reads TGTGCCAGCAGGGTCAGGGGTAGTGAGCAGTTCTTC.

The chain links TRBV4-1 to TRBJ2-2; tentatively, D is TRBD2 (6 bases). V was cut by 3 bases and J by 3 bases, with 20 bases left in between. This CDR3 comprises 18 residues. The V gene's germline CDR1 is MGHRA and CDR2 YSYEKL. CDR3 DNA sequence: TGCGCCAGCAGCCACCCTGGGGGGTCTCATCGGGACACCGGGGAGCTGTTTTTT. This translates into CASSHPGGSHRDTGELFF.

This rearrangement joins TRBV19 to TRBJ1-2, with 7 bases identical to TRBD1. The trim removed 6 bases at V and 4 bases at J, leaving 5 bases unmatched. Germline V CDR1 and CDR2: LNHDA, SQIVND (reference sequence). This CDR3 is 13 amino acids long. Here the CDR3 DNA reads TGTGCCAGTAGGGGACAGACGAGCTATGGCTACACCTTC. It specifies CASRGQTSYGYTF.

This chain links TRBV11-2 with TRBJ2-1, with D possibly matching TRBD1 (6 bases). Trimming cost V 5 bases and J 3 bases, with 11 bases left between them. The CDR3 runs 14 residues. Germline assignment: CDR1 SGHAT and CDR2 FQNNGV. CDR3 in DNA: TGTGCCAGCAGCCTTAACAGGGTCTACAATGAGCAGTTCTTC. Encoded protein: CASSLNRVYNEQFF.

The chain joins TRBV11-2 to TRBJ2-7; D unresolved. The length of the CDR3 is 12 residues. Trimming cost V 5 bases and J 4 bases, with 9 bases left between them. Per the germline V gene, CDR1 is SGHAT and CDR2 is FQNNGV. This CDR3 reads CASSVSQYEQYF. The CDR3 DNA reads TGTGCCAGCAGCGTTAGTCAATACGAGCAGTACTTC.

This clone was recorded a few times. The gene calls are TRBV19 and TRBJ2-3, with 9 bases identical to TRBD2. This CDR3 is 16 amino acids long. CDR1 is LNHDA and CDR2 is SQIVND in the germline V gene (reference sequence). J gave up 6 bases and V 9 bases, and 16 bases lay outside the gene matches. CDR3 sequence: CASRPRGSGGSDTQYF. In DNA form, the CDR3 reads TGTGCCAGCCGCCCCAGGGGGAGCGGGGGGTCGGATACGCAGTATTTT.

To note about this clone: Compared with germline, one end of the junction differs, possibly owing to a read error. This chain links TRBV6-5 with TRBJ2-3; 7 nucleotides agree with TRBD2. This CDR3 has 14 amino acids. Germline V gene sequence: CDR1 MNHEY, CDR2 SVGAGI. The CDR3 sequence: CASRAGDSTNTQYF. The CDR3 nucleotides read TGTGCCAGCAGGGCGGGGGACTCCACAAATACGCAGTATTTT.

This chain connects TRBV6-5 to TRBJ2-7; 8 nucleotides match TRBD2. Germline assignment: CDR1 MNHEY and CDR2 SVGAGI. J lost 2 bases, V lost 7 bases, and 10 bases had no gene match. CDR3 length: 15 amino acids. The CDR3 DNA reads as TGTGCCAGCAAAGGGAGCCGGCGGGGGGCCTACGAGCAGTACTTC. Residues: CASKGSRRGAYEQYF.

A single count supports this clone. The CDR3 bases are TGTGCCAGCAGCCCCCAGCGGGGCCAAGAGACCCAGTACTTC. It yields the protein CASSPQRGQETQYF. This chain links TRBV7-3 with TRBJ2-5; 7 bases align to TRBD2. The V gene end was trimmed by 5 bases and the J gene end by 1 base; junction bases not matched to a gene: 4. This CDR3 comprises 14 residues. The V gene's germline CDR1 is SGHTA and CDR2 FQGTGA.

The chain joins TRBV6-6 to TRBJ1-1; TRBD1 is a possible D gene (6 bases). Germline V gene sequence: CDR1 MNHNY, CDR2 SVGAGI (reference sequence). CDR3 length equals 13 residues. With 10 bases removed from V and 3 bases from J, the gap between germline ends came to 15 bases. The CDR3 region has the DNA TGTGCCACCAGAAAGGACAGCTACACTGAAGCTTTCTTT. This encodes CATRKDSYTEAFF.

The chain employs TRBV3-1 (or the pseudogene TRBV3-2) and TRBJ1-1; D is perhaps TRBD1 (6 bases). CDR3 size: 15 residues. The ends were cut back, 4 bases at V and 11 bases at J, with 23 bases in the middle. Germline CDR1 LGHDT, CDR2 YNNKEL (reference sequence). In DNA, the CDR3 is TGTGCCAGCAGCCCCCTTTATTCGGAGCGGGACATCGCTTTCTTT. Translated, it gives CASSPLYSERDIAFF.

The chain employs TRBV7-8 and TRBJ1-5; tentative D call: TRBD1 (5 bases). The CDR3 runs 17 residues. Trimming cost V 4 bases and J 0 bases, with 16 bases left between them. Germline CDR1 and CDR2: SGHVS and FQNEAQ. The CDR3 region is CASSSDPGGYSNQPQHF. DNA of the CDR3: TGTGCCAGCAGCTCCGACCCGGGGGGGTATAGCAATCAGCCCCAGCATTTT.

The chain has TRBV3-1 (or the pseudogene TRBV3-2) and TRBJ1-1; 8 bases fit TRBD1. Trimming at V came to 8 bases and at J to 7 bases, leaving 3 bases not matched to a gene. Per germline, CDR1 LGHDT and CDR2 YNNKEL (reference sequence). This CDR3 region has 11 residues. CDR3 sequence: CASGQGGEAFF. As DNA, the CDR3 is TGTGCCAGCGGACAGGGTGGTGAAGCTTTCTTT.

The sample holds one count of this clone. The rearrangement links TRBV11-2 to TRBJ2-2; the match to TRBD1 covers 9 bases. V lost 5 bases, J lost 5 bases, and 9 bases stayed unmatched. Per the germline V gene, CDR1 is SGHAT and CDR2 is FQNNGV. The CDR3 has 16 amino acids. CDR3: CASSRNGQGLTGELFF. The CDR3 DNA sequence: TGTGCCAGCAGCCGCAACGGACAGGGGTTAACCGGGGAGCTGTTTTTT.

The V and J genes are TRBV18 and TRBJ1-1; D remains unclear. The CDR3 is 16 residues long. The germline CDR1 and CDR2 sequences are KGHSH and LQKENI. The V end lost 3 bases, the J end lost 4 bases, and 18 bases lay between the germline ends. In DNA form, the CDR3 reads TGTGCCAGCTCACCGCCGGGGAGGGCCCGGGGCACTGAAGCTTTCTTT. The encoded protein is CASSPPGRARGTEAFF.

This sequence joins TRBV5-4 and TRBJ2-1; 9 positions agree with TRBD2. The CDR3 covers 16 residues. J was trimmed by 1 base and V by 0 bases; bases with no gene match: 2. Germline assignment: CDR1 SGHNT and CDR2 YYREEE (reference sequence). For the CDR3, the DNA is TGTGCCAGCAGCTTGGGCGGGGGGGGTTCCTACAATGAGCAGTTCTTC. Translated: CASSLGGGGSYNEQFF.

The genes are TRBV7-3 and TRBJ1-2; 10 bases are shared with TRBD1. The CDR3 runs to 13 residues. CDR1 and CDR2 (germline): SGHTA, FQGTGA. V was pared by 5 bases and J by 8 bases, with 5 bases of the junction left unmatched. Here the CDR3 DNA reads TGTGCCAGCAGCCGCGACAGGGGGCGAGGCTACACCTTC. Its protein is CASSRDRGRGYTF.

The chain links TRBV30 to TRBJ2-6; 7 positions agree with TRBD1. Unmatched junction bases numbered 7, after V lost 5 bases and J lost 0 bases. CDR1 GTSNPN and CDR2 SVGIG come from the germline V gene (reference sequence). This CDR3 is 16 amino acids long. The CDR3 sequence is CAWGDRAYSGANVLTF. The CDR3 DNA reads TGTGCCTGGGGCGACAGGGCGTACTCTGGGGCCAACGTCCTGACTTTC.

The J gene is TRBJ1-2, the V gene TRBV5-6; perhaps TRBD1 as D (5 bases). This CDR3 contains 14 residues. CDR1 and CDR2 (germline): SGHDT, YYEEEE. The ends were cut back, 3 bases at V and 3 bases at J, with 12 bases in the middle. The CDR3 sequence is CASSYSGLHYGYTF. The CDR3 DNA reads as TGTGCCAGCAGCTATTCAGGGTTGCACTATGGCTACACCTTC.

The V gene is TRBV2, the J gene TRBJ2-1, with 7 bases fitting TRBD1. With V trimmed by 9 bases and J by 3 bases, 11 bases remained unmatched. Germline V gene lookup returns CDR1 SNHLY and CDR2 FYNNEI. The CDR3 runs 15 residues. In nucleotides, the CDR3 is TGTGCCAGTCCTCCCTCGACAGGGAACTACAATGAGCAGTTCTTC. It specifies CASPPSTGNYNEQFF.

The chain links TRBV7-3 to TRBJ2-5; weak D call: TRBD1 (5 bases). Germline V gives CDR1 SGHTA, CDR2 FQGTGA. The CDR3 runs 13 residues. Trimming shortened V by 5 bases and J by 4 bases, and 11 bases separated the two germline ends. The CDR3 is CASSQGVSETQYF. CDR3 DNA sequence: TGTGCCAGCAGCCAAGGGGTCTCAGAGACCCAGTACTTC.

The chain employs TRBV10-3 and TRBJ1-1, with unresolved D. Germline-derived CDR1 and CDR2 are ENHRY and SYGVKD. CDR3 length: 12 amino acids. Trimming left V 3 bases short and J 3 bases short, with 5 bases between. CDR3 in DNA: TGTGCCATCAGTGATCGGGACACTGAAGCTTTCTTT. Its protein product is CAISDRDTEAFF.

This chain connects TRBV30 to TRBJ1-1; TRBD1 might be the D (6 bases). Trimming removed 0 bases at V and 9 bases at J, with 11 bases between. Germline V lookup: CDR1 GTSNPN, CDR2 SVGIG (reference sequence). This CDR3 contains 12 residues. CDR3 DNA sequence: TGTGCCTGGAGTGTACGGGGGGACAAAGCTTTCTTT. Its protein product is CAWSVRGDKAFF.

V is TRBV23-1 and J is TRBJ2-2, with a possible D match to TRBD1 (5 bases). TRBV23-1 is marked as an open reading frame, function uncertain. This CDR3 comprises 13 residues. Trimming stripped 7 bases from V and 7 bases from J, with 13 bases between. This CDR3 reads CASKKGHNGELFF. The CDR3 DNA sequence: TGCGCCAGCAAGAAGGGGCATAACGGGGAGCTGTTTTTT.

The chain links TRBV12-3 or TRBV12-4 to TRBJ2-3; D possibly corresponds to TRBD1 (6 bases). V lost 7 bases to trimming and J lost 7 bases, with 12 bases between them. The CDR3 has 12 residues. The CDR3 loop is CASTHRDNTQYF. The CDR3 bases are TGTGCCAGCACCCACAGGGATAATACGCAGTATTTT.

CDR3 in DNA: TGTGCCAGCAGCTCGACCTACAGGCCCTCTAACTATGGCTACACCTTC. It codes for CASSSTYRPSNYGYTF. The chain has TRBV7-2 and TRBJ1-2; a weak D match, TRBD1 (5 bases). The V end was cut by 4 bases, the J end by 0 bases, with 15 bases between. The CDR3 covers 16 residues. Per the germline V gene, CDR1 is SGHTA and CDR2 is FQGNSA.

This chain joins TRBV11-2 and TRBJ2-6, with 8 bases lining up with TRBD2. V trimming: 7 bases; J trimming: 2 bases; junction bases outside the gene matches: 10. The CDR3 sequence is 17 residues long. Germline V lookup: CDR1 SGHAT, CDR2 FQNNGV. The CDR3 DNA reads TGTGCCAGCACCGTCGCGGGGGGCCCTACTGGGGCCAACGTCCTGACTTTC. Translated: CASTVAGGPTGANVLTF.

The chain employs TRBV2 and TRBJ2-7; 9 nucleotides align to TRBD1. The J segment lost 4 bases and the V segment lost 11 bases, leaving 9 bases of the junction unmatched. This CDR3 spans 13 amino acids. CDR1 is SNHLY, CDR2 FYNNEI, per germline. CDR3 amino acids: CAGQLGTGYEQYF. CDR3 sequence (DNA): TGTGCCGGACAACTTGGGACAGGGTACGAGCAGTACTTC. Full variable domain (missing parts from reference TRBV2 and TRBJ2-7): EPEVTQTPSHQVTQMGQEVILRCVPISNHLYFYWYRQILGQKVEFLVSFYNNEISEKSEIFDDQFSVERPDGSNFTLKIRSTKLEDSAMYFCAGQLGTGYEQYFGPGTRLTVT.

The gene calls are TRBV11-2 and TRBJ1-1, with D perhaps TRBD1 (5 bases). Germline CDR1 SGHAT, CDR2 FQNNGV. Trimming took 4 bases from V and 8 from J, leaving 11 bases between them. CDR3 size: 12 residues. CDR3 loop: CASSSPQGEAFF. As DNA, the CDR3 is TGTGCCAGCAGCTCCCCCCAGGGCGAAGCTTTCTTT.

V is TRBV11-1 and J is TRBJ1-2; D unclear. V lost 2 bases and J lost 4, with 8 bases in between. This CDR3 comprises 13 residues. Germline V gives CDR1 SGHAT, CDR2 FQDESV (reference sequence). CDR3: CASSLYEGYGYTF. The CDR3 DNA follows: TGTGCCAGCAGCTTATACGAGGGCTATGGCTACACCTTC.